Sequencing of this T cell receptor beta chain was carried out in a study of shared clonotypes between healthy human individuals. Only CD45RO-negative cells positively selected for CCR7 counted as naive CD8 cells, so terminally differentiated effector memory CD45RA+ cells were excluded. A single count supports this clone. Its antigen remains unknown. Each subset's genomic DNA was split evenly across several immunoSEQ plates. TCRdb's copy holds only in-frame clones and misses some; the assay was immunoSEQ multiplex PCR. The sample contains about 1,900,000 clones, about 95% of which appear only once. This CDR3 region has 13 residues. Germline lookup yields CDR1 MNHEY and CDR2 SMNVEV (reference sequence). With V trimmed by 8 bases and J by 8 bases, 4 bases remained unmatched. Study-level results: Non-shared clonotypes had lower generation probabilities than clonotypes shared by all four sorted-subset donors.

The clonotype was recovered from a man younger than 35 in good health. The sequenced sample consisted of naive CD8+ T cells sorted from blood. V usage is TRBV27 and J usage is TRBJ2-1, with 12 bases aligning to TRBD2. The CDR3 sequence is CASWGLAGYEQFF. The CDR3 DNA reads TGTGCCAGCTGGGGACTAGCGGGTTATGAGCAGTTCTTC.